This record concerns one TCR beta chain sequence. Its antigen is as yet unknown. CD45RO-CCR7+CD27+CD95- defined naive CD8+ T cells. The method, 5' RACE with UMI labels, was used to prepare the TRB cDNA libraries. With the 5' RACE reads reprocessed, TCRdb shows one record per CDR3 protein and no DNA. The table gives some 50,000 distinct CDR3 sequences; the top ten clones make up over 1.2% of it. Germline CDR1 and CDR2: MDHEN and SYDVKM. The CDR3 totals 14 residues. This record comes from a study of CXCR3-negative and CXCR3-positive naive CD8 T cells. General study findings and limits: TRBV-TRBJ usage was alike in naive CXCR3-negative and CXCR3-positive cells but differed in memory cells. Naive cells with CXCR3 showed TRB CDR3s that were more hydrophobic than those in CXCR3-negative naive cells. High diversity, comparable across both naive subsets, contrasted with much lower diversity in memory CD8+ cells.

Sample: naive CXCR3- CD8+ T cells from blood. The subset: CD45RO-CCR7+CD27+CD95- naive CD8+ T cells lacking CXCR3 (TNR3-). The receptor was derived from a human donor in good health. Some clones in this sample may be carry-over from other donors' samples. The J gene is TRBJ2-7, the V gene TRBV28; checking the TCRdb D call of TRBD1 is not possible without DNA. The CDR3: CASSFPGAKYEQYF.